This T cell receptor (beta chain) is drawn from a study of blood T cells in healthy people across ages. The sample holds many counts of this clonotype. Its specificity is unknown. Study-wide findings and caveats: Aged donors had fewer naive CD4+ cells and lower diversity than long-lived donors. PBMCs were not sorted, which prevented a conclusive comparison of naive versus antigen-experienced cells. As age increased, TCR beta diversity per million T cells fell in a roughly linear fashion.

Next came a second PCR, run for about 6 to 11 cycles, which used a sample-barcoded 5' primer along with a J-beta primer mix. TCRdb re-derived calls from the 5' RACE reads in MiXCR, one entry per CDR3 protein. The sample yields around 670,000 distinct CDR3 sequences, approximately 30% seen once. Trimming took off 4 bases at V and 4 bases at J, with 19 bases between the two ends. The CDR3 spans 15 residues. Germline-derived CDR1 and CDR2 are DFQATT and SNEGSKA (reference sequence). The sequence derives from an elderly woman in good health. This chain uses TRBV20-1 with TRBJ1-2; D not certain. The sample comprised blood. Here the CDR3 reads CSATPSEQYLYGYTF. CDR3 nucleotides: TGCAGTGCTACCCCGAGTGAACAGTACCTCTATGGCTACACCTTC.